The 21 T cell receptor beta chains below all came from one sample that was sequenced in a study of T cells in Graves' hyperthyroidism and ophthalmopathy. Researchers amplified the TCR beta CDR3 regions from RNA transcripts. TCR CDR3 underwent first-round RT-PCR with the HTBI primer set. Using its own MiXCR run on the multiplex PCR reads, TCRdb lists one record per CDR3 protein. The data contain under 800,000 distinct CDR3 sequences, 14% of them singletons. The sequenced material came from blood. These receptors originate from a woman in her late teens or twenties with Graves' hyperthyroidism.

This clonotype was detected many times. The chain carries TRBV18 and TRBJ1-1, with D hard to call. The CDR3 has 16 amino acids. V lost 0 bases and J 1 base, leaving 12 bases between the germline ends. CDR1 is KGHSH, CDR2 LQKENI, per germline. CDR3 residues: CASSPPSIPENTEAFF. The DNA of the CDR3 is TGTGCCAGCTCACCACCGTCCATACCTGAGAACACTGAAGCTTTCTTT.

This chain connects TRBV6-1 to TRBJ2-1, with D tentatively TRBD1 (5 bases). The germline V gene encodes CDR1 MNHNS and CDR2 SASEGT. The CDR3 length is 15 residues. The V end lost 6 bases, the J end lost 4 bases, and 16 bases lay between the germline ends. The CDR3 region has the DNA TGTGCCAGCAGCGATATGGCAGGGAAGTACAATGAGCAGTTCTTC. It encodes CASSDMAGKYNEQFF.

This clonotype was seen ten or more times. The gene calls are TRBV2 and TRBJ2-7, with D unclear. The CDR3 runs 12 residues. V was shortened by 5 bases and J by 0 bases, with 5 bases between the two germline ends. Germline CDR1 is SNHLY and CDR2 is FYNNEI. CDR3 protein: CASSWLSYEQYF. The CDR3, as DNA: TGTGCCAGCAGTTGGCTCTCCTACGAGCAGTACTTC.

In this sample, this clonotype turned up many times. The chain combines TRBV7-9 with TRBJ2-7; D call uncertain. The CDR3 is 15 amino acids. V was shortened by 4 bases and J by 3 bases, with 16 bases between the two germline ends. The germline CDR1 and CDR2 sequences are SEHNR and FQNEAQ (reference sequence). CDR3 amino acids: CASSSSLGRLYEQYF. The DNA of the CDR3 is TGTGCCAGCAGCTCCTCGCTCGGACGGCTCTACGAGCAGTACTTC.

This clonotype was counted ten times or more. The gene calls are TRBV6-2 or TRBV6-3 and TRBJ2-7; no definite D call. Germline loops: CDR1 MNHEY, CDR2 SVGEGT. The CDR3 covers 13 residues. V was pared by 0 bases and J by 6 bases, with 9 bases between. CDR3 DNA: TGTGCCAGCAGTTACTCGACGGGTCTCGAGCAGTACTTC. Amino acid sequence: CASSYSTGLEQYF.

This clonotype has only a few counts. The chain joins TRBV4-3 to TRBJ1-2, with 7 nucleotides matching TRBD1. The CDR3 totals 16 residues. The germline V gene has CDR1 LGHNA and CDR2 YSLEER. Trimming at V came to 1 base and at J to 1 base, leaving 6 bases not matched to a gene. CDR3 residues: CASSQGSGGDNYGYTF. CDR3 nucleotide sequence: TGCGCCAGCAGCCAAGGGTCAGGGGGAGATAACTATGGCTACACCTTC.

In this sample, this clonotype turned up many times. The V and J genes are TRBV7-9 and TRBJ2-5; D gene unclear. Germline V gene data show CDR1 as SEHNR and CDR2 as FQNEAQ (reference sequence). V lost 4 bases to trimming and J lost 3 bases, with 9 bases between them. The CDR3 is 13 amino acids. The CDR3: CASSSYNEETQYF. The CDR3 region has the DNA TGTGCCAGCAGCTCATATAACGAAGAGACCCAGTACTTC.

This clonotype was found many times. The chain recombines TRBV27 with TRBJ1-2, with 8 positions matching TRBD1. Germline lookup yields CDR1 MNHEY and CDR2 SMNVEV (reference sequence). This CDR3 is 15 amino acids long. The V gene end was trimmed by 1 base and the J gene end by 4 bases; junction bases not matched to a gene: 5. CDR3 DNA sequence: TGTGCCAGCAGTTTATTAACAGGGGGAACCTATGGCTACACCTTC. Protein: CASSLLTGGTYGYTF.

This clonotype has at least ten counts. CDR3 sequence: CASSLPFFSTGFDNSPLHF. The CDR3 nucleotides read TGTGCCAGCAGCTTACCCTTCTTCTCGACAGGGTTCGATAATTCACCCCTCCACTTT. The V and J genes are TRBV11-2 and TRBJ1-6; 7 bases line up with TRBD1. Unmatched junction bases numbered 15, after V lost 2 bases and J lost 5 bases. This CDR3 region has 19 residues. Germline values: CDR1 SGHAT, CDR2 FQNNGV.

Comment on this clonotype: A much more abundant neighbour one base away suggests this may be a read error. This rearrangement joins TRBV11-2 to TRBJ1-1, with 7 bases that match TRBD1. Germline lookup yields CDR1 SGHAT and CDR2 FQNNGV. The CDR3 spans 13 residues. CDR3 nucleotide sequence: TGTGCCAGCAGGACGACAGGGTACACTGAAGCTCTCTTT. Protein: CASRTTGYTEALF.

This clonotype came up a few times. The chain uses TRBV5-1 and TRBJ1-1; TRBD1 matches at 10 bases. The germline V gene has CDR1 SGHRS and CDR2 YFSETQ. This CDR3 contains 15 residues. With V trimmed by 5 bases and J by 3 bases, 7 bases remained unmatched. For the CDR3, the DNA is TGCGCCAGCAGGTACGCCGGGACAGGGGACACTGAAGCTTTCTTT. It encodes CASRYAGTGDTEAFF.

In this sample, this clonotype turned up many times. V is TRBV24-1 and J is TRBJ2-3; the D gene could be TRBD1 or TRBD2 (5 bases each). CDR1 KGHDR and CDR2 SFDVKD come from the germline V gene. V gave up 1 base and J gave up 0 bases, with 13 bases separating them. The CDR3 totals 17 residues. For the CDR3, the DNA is TGTGCCACCAGTGATTTCGTCGGTGGGACGAGCACAGATACGCAGTATTTT. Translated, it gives CATSDFVGGTSTDTQYF.

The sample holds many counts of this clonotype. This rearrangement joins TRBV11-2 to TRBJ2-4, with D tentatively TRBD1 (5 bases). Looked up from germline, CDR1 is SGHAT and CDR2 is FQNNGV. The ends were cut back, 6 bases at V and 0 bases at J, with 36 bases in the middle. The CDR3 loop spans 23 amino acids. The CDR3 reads CASSLRARPANVSRLIAKNIQYF. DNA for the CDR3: TGTGCCAGCAGTCTCAGGGCTCGGCCGGCAAACGTTAGCCGTCTAATAGCCAAAAACATTCAGTACTTC.

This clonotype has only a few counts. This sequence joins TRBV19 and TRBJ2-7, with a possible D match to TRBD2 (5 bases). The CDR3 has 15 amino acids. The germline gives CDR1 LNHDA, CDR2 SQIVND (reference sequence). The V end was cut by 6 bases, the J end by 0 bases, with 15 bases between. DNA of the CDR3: TGTGCCAGTAGCCCTCGGAAGGAGGTCTCCTACGAGCAGTACTTC. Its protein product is CASSPRKEVSYEQYF.

The CDR3 nucleotides are TGTGCCAGCAGCGTAGGGGGAAAACTGTTTTTT. Translated: CASSVGGKLFF. The chain joins TRBV9 to TRBJ1-4; no reliable D call. V lost 0 bases and J lost 10, with 4 bases in between. Germline V gives CDR1 SGDLS, CDR2 YYNGEE. CDR3 length: 11 residues.

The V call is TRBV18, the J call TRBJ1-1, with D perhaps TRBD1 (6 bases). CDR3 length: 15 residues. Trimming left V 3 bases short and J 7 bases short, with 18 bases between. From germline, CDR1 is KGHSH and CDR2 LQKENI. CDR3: CASSPLGQPTLEAFF. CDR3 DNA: TGTGCCAGCTCACCTCTTGGACAGCCGACGCTTGAAGCTTTCTTT. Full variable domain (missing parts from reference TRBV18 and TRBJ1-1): NAGVMQNPRHLVRRRGQEARLRCSPMKGHSHVYWYRQLPEEGLKFMVYLQKENIIDESGMPKERFSAEFPKEGPSILRIQQVVRGDSAAYFCASSPLGQPTLEAFFGQGTRLTVV.

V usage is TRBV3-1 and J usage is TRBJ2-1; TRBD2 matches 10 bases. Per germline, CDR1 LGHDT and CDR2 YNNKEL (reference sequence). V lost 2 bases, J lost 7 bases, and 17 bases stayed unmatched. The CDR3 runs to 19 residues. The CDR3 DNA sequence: TGTGCCAGCAGCCAACATTTAGGACTAGCGGATACCGGGGGGAATGAGCAGTTCTTC. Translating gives CASSQHLGLADTGGNEQFF.

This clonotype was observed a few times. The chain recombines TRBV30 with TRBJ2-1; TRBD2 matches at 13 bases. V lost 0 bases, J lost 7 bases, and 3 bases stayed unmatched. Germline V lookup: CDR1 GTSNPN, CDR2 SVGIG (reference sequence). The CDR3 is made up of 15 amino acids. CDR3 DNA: TGTGCCTGGAGTGTTCCGACTAGCGGGGGGAATGAGCAGTTCTTC. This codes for CAWSVPTSGGNEQFF.

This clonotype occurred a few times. Written as DNA, the CDR3 is TGTGCCAGCAGTGGGGAGGTCATAGCCAAAAACATTCAGTACTTC. Amino acid sequence: CASSGEVIAKNIQYF. The chain employs TRBV2 and TRBJ2-4, with a possible D match to TRBD2 (6 bases). V lost 4 bases and J lost 0, with 10 bases in between. The CDR3 extends over 15 amino acids. CDR1 and CDR2 from the germline V gene are SNHLY and FYNNEI.

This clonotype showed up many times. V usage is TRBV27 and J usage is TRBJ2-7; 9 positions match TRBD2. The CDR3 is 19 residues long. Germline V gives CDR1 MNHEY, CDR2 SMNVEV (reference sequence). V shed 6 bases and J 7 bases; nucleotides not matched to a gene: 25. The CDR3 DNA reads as TGTGCCAGCAGACCCCTGGGAAGGACCTTAGCGGGAGCCCCGAGGGAGCAGTACTTC. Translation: CASRPLGRTLAGAPREQYF.

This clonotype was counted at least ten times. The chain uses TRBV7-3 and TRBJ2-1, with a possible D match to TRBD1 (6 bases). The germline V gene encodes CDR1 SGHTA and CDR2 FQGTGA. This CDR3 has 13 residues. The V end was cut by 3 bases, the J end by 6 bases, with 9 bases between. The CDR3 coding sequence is TGTGCCAGCAGCTTGACAGGTCCCAATGAGCAGTTCTTC. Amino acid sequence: CASSLTGPNEQFF.